This TCR beta chain originates from a study of blood T cell repertoires in COVID-19. Overall study: Whether acute or convalescent, the COVID-19 samples came from the United States, Italy and Spain.

This clone showed up just once. The germline V gene encodes CDR1 SGHVS and CDR2 FQNEAQ. CDR3 size: 15 residues. Trimming pared 3 bases from V and 1 base from J, leaving 13 bases between. TCRdb keeps only in-frame clones here, not all; method: immunoSEQ multiplex PCR. Seen here are about 78,000 clones, around nine tenths observed once, and the top ten hold 4.9%. The rearrangement uses TRBV7-8 and TRBJ2-7, with a tentative D call TRBD1 (6 bases). This TCR came from a man in his fifties with active or convalescent COVID-19. Sample: peripheral blood. The CDR3 is CASSLRGTLSYEQYF. Here the CDR3 DNA reads TGTGCCAGCAGCTTGAGGGGGACCCTTTCCTACGAGCAGTACTTC.